Each of the 22 T cell receptor beta chains below was sequenced from the same sample in a study of identical twins. TCRdb recomputed calls from the 5' RACE reads with MiXCR, one row per CDR3 protein. The profile covers approximately 700,000 distinct CDR3 sequences, with approximately 18% appearing a single time and around 13% taken by the ten largest. These data are also associated with another study on T cells expressing NK-cell markers.

Sequencing input: PBMCs. The receptors come from a woman younger than 30 in good health.

This clonotype showed up many times. This sequence joins TRBV7-2 and TRBJ1-4; no firm D call. CDR1 SGHTA and CDR2 FQGNSA come from the germline V gene. Trimming took 0 bases from V and 8 from J, leaving 10 bases between them. The CDR3 sequence is 14 residues long. CDR3 amino acids: CASSLATTEEKLFF. The CDR3 nucleotides read TGTGCCAGCAGCTTAGCCACGACTGAGGAAAAACTGTTTTTT.

This clonotype appeared a few times. CDR3 loop: CSATSRQGMYNEQFF. The CDR3 DNA is TGCAGTGCTACCAGTCGCCAGGGGATGTACAATGAGCAGTTCTTC. The rearrangement links TRBV20-1 to TRBJ2-1; tentative D call: TRBD1 (6 bases). This CDR3 spans 15 amino acids. Trimming took 4 bases from V and 4 from J, leaving 17 bases between them. The V gene's germline CDR1 is DFQATT and CDR2 SNEGSKA (reference sequence).

This chain uses TRBV4-2 with TRBJ2-1; 10 bases line up with TRBD2. Germline assignment: CDR1 LGHNA and CDR2 YNFKEQ. The CDR3 runs to 17 residues. V was clipped by 0 bases and J by 8 bases; unmatched bases: 10. CDR3 in amino acids: CASSQDRVSGGPHEQFF. Written as DNA, the CDR3 is TGTGCCAGCAGCCAAGATCGGGTTAGCGGGGGGCCCCATGAGCAGTTCTTC.

This clonotype has ten or more counts. The V and J genes are TRBV7-8 and TRBJ2-7; the D gene could be TRBD1 or TRBD2 (6 bases each). This CDR3 is 13 amino acids long. V lost 3 bases to trimming and J lost 3 bases, with 9 bases between them. Germline V gene sequence: CDR1 SGHVS, CDR2 FQNEAQ. CDR3 coding DNA: TGTGCCAGCAGCTTGAGGGGGGTCTACGAGCAGTACTTC. Translated: CASSLRGVYEQYF.

In DNA, the CDR3 is TGTGCCAGCTGCGGCTCGGGTTATAGCAATCAGCCCCAGCATTTT. Encoded protein: CASCGSGYSNQPQHF. This chain connects TRBV6-1 to TRBJ1-5; D not resolved. Trimming removed 8 bases at V and 0 bases at J, with 14 bases between. The CDR3 totals 15 residues. From germline, CDR1 is MNHNS and CDR2 SASEGT.

The chain employs TRBV29-1 and TRBJ2-7; TRBD1 might be the D (5 bases). The CDR3 has 13 residues. Germline V CDR1 and CDR2: SQVTM, ANQGSEA. Trimming shortened V by 5 bases and J by 1 base, and 12 bases separated the two germline ends. The CDR3 loop reads CSVTDRKSYEQYF. The CDR3 coding sequence is TGCAGCGTTACAGACAGAAAATCCTACGAGCAGTACTTC.

The table lists this clonotype with a few counts. This chain connects TRBV7-9 to TRBJ1-6, with D uncertain. Germline V gene lookup returns CDR1 SEHNR and CDR2 FQNEAQ (reference sequence). Trimming stripped 5 bases from V and 7 bases from J, with 15 bases between. The CDR3 runs 15 residues. CDR3 residues: CASSARLGENSPLHF. The CDR3 DNA is TGTGCCAGCAGCGCCCGCCTCGGGGAGAATTCACCCCTCCACTTT.

The rearrangement uses TRBV5-1 and TRBJ1-1; D unresolved. Trimming pared 5 bases from V and 1 base from J, leaving 12 bases between. The germline V gene encodes CDR1 SGHRS and CDR2 YFSETQ. The CDR3 runs 14 residues. This chain's CDR3 is CASSFGHKNTEAFF. The CDR3 DNA is TGCGCCAGCAGTTTCGGGCATAAGAACACTGAAGCTTTCTTT.

There are a few counts of this clonotype. This chain joins TRBV20-1 and TRBJ2-7; TRBD1 aligns across 9 bases. From germline, CDR1 is DFQATT and CDR2 SNEGSKA (reference sequence). The CDR3 sequence is 15 residues long. V trimming: 2 bases; J trimming: 5 bases; junction bases outside the gene matches: 10. CDR3 loop: CSARNPGQGRDEQYF. The CDR3 DNA reads TGCAGTGCTAGAAATCCGGGACAGGGACGTGACGAGCAGTACTTC.

The chain links TRBV11-2 to TRBJ2-5; D uncertain. Between the trimmed V and J ends, which lost 6 bases and 5 bases, there was a span of 13 bases. CDR1 is SGHAT, CDR2 FQNNGV, per germline. The length of the CDR3 is 13 residues. In DNA form, the CDR3 reads TGTGCCAGCAGTCCGGAGATGGGGGAGACCCAGTACTTC. This gives the protein CASSPEMGETQYF. The full variable domain, with the rest looked up from reference TRBV11-2 and TRBJ2-5, is EAGVAQSPRYKIIEKRQSVAFWCNPISGHATLYWYQQILGQGPKLLIQFQNNGVVDDSQLPKDRFSAERLKGVDSTLKIQPAKLEDSAVYLCASSPEMGETQYFGPGTRLLVL.

The chain uses TRBV9 and TRBJ2-1; D possibly matches TRBD1 or TRBD2 (6 bases each). CDR1 is SGDLS, CDR2 YYNGEE, per germline. The V gene lost 0 bases and the J gene lost 9 bases, with 16 bases spanning the gap. The CDR3 covers 15 residues. The CDR3 spells CASSVVGGYSTEQFF. Here the CDR3 DNA reads TGTGCCAGCAGCGTAGTAGGGGGGTACAGTACTGAGCAGTTCTTC.

J is TRBJ2-2 and V is TRBV12-3 or TRBV12-4, with D perhaps matching TRBD1 (6 bases). Trimming removed 4 bases from V and 1 base from J, with 10 bases in between. CDR3 length: 15 amino acids. DNA for the CDR3: TGTGCCAGCAGTTCTTTACAGGGGAACACCGGGGAGCTGTTTTTT. Protein: CASSSLQGNTGELFF.

The CDR3 nucleotides are TGCAGTGCCAGTGGGACTAGCCGACACAGCTCCTACAATGAGCAGTTCTTC. This sequence encodes CSASGTSRHSSYNEQFF. The J gene is TRBJ2-1, the V gene TRBV20-1; 9 bases are shared with TRBD2. Germline V gene sequence: CDR1 DFQATT, CDR2 SNEGSKA (reference sequence). The J segment lost 0 bases and the V segment lost 6 bases, leaving 12 bases of the junction unmatched. CDR3 length: 17 amino acids.

The chain carries TRBV29-1 and TRBJ2-6, with 7 bases aligning to TRBD1. Germline loops: CDR1 SQVTM, CDR2 ANQGSEA. The CDR3 sequence is 13 residues long. The V and J ends lost 6 bases and 4 bases, in that order; junction bases with no gene match: 3. DNA of the CDR3: TGCAGCGTACAGGGGCGAGGGGCCAACGTCCTGACTTTC. Amino acids: CSVQGRGANVLTF.

This clonotype was seen many times. This chain connects TRBV5-1 to TRBJ1-1, with D possibly TRBD1 on 5 matching bases. This CDR3 region has 15 residues. The V and J ends lost 1 base and 1 base respectively, with 11 bases between them. The germline V gene has CDR1 SGHRS and CDR2 YFSETQ. Here the CDR3 reads CASSLYQGGNTEAFF. The CDR3 DNA reads as TGCGCCAGCAGCTTGTATCAGGGCGGGAACACTGAAGCTTTCTTT.

The chain links TRBV12-3 or TRBV12-4 to TRBJ1-6; D gene uncertain. The V end lost 5 bases, the J end lost 6 bases, and 8 bases lay between the germline ends. The CDR3 spans 13 residues. CDR3 sequence (DNA): TGTGCCAGCAGTAACTTGGGTAATTCACCCCTCCACTTT. Protein sequence: CASSNLGNSPLHF.

Only a few counts were recorded for this clonotype. This chain links TRBV10-3 with TRBJ2-1; a possible D gene is TRBD2 (6 bases). CDR3 length: 14 amino acids. Trimming cost V 2 bases and J 2 bases, with 7 bases left between them. Germline assignment: CDR1 ENHRY and CDR2 SYGVKD. The CDR3 reads CAISETSTYNEQFF. As DNA, the CDR3 is TGTGCCATCAGTGAGACTAGCACCTACAATGAGCAGTTCTTC.

This clonotype was seen a few times. The V call is TRBV12-3 or TRBV12-4, the J call TRBJ2-7; D remains unclear. The CDR3 length is 14 residues. V gave up 3 bases and J gave up 3 bases, with 12 bases separating them. DNA of the CDR3: TGTGCCAGCAGTTTTAAACTAAAGTTCTACGAGCAGTACTTC. Its translation is CASSFKLKFYEQYF.

This clonotype was recorded a few times. The chain recombines TRBV20-1 with TRBJ1-5; D not resolved. Per the germline V gene, CDR1 is DFQATT and CDR2 is SNEGSKA (reference sequence). V lost 3 bases and J 1 base, leaving 13 bases between the germline ends. This CDR3 spans 15 amino acids. Here the CDR3 reads CSASSVLGSNQPQHF. The DNA for the CDR3 is TGCAGTGCTAGTTCGGTTCTTGGGAGCAATCAGCCCCAGCATTTT.

The rearrangement uses TRBV7-9 and TRBJ1-2; D perhaps matches TRBD1 (5 bases). Trimming cost V 2 bases and J 7 bases, with 14 bases left between them. This CDR3 spans 14 amino acids. Germline values: CDR1 SEHNR, CDR2 FQNEAQ (reference sequence). The CDR3 DNA sequence: TGTGCCAGCAGCTTACCAGGGAGTCAGGGTGGCTACACCTTC. Its translation: CASSLPGSQGGYTF.

This clonotype was seen more than once but under ten times. The genes are TRBV29-1 and TRBJ2-1, with TRBD2 matching over 14 bases. This CDR3 has 14 amino acids. The V and J ends lost 6 bases and 9 bases, in that order; junction bases with no gene match: 7. Germline V gives CDR1 SQVTM, CDR2 ANQGSEA. The DNA of the CDR3 is TGCAGCGTAAAGACTAGCGGGGGGGCAGGTGAGCAGTTCTTC. Amino acids: CSVKTSGGAGEQFF.

V gene TRBV12-3 or TRBV12-4 combines with J gene TRBJ1-1; perhaps TRBD1 as D (6 bases). The CDR3 is made up of 13 amino acids. With 10 bases removed from V and 6 bases from J, the gap between germline ends came to 18 bases. Written as DNA, the CDR3 is TGTGCCACTCTGGGGGCCAGACCATCTGAAGCTTTCTTT. Translation gives CATLGARPSEAFF.